This T cell receptor (beta chain) was found in a study of shared clonotypes between healthy human individuals. Per the germline V gene, CDR1 is MNHEY and CDR2 is SVGAGI. CDR3 length: 14 amino acids. V gave up 4 bases and J gave up 8 bases; unmatched junction bases: 5. The method was immunoSEQ multiplex PCR; TCRdb's version includes in-frame clones alone and lacks a portion of them. The repertoire holds about 1.5 million clones, with approximately 98% as singletons. The source of this sequence is a man aged 30-40 years in good health. Sequenced sample: naive CD4+ T cells sorted from blood. As for subset: CD45RA+ positively selected. The chain couples TRBV6-5 to TRBJ1-4; 9 nucleotides line up with TRBD1. The CDR3, as DNA: TGTGCCAGCAGTTCCCTGACAGGGGGAGAAAAACTGTTTTTT. Residues: CASSSLTGGEKLFF.